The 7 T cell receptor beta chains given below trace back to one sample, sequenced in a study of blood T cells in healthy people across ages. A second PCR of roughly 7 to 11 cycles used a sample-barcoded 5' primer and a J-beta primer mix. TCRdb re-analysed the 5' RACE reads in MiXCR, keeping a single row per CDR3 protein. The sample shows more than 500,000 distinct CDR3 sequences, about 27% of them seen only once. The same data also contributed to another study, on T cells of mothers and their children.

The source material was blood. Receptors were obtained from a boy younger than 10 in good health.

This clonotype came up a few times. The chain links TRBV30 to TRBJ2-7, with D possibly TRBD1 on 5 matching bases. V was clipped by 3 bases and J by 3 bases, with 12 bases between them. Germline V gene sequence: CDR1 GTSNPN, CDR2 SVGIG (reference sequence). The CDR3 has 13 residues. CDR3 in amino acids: CAWSSQVLYEQYF. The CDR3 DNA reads TGTGCCTGGAGCTCACAGGTTCTCTACGAGCAGTACTTC. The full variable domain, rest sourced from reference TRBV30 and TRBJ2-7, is SQTIHQWPATLVQPVGSPLSLECTVEGTSNPNLYWYRQAAGRGLQLLFYSVGIGQISSEVPQNLSASRPQDRQFILSSKKLLLSDSGFYLCAWSSQVLYEQYFGPGTRLTVT.

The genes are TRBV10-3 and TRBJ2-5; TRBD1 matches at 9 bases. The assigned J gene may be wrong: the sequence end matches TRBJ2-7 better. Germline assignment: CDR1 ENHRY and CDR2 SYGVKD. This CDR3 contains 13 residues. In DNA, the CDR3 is TGTGCCATCAGTGGACAGGGGGCCTACGAGCAGTACTTC. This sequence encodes CAISGQGAYEQYF.

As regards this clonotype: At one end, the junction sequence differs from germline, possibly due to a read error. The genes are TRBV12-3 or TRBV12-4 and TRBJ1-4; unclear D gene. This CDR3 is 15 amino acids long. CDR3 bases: TGTGCCAGCAGTTCGATATTGGATCCTAATGAAAAACCGTTTTTT. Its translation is CASSSILDPNEKPFF.

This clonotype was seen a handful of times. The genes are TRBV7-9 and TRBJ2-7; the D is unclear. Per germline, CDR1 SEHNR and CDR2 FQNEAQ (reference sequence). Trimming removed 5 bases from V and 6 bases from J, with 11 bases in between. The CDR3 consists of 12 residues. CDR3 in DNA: TGTGCCAGCAGCCGACACAGTCCCGAGCAGTACTTC. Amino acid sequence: CASSRHSPEQYF.

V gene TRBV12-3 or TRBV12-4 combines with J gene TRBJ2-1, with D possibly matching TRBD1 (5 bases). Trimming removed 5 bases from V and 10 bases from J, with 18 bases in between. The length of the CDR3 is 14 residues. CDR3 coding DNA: TGTGCCAGCAGTCCTGACAGACCCGACCAGGAGCAGTTCTTC. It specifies CASSPDRPDQEQFF.

CDR3 sequence (DNA): TGTGCCAGCACCCCCGGGACAGGCAGCGGGAACACTGAAGCTTTCTTT. Translation: CASTPGTGSGNTEAFF. The V gene is TRBV7-9, the J gene TRBJ1-1, with TRBD1 matching 8 bases. V lost 7 bases to trimming and J lost 1 base; unmatched junction nucleotides: 11. CDR3 length equals 16 residues. Germline CDR1 SEHNR, CDR2 FQNEAQ (reference sequence). Full variable domain (rest looked up from reference TRBV7-9 and TRBJ1-1): DTGVSQNPRHKITKRGQNVTFRCDPISEHNRLYWYRQTLGQGPEFLTYFQNEAQLEKSRLLSDRFSAERPKGSFSTLEIQRTEQGDSAMYLCASTPGTGSGNTEAFFGQGTRLTVV.

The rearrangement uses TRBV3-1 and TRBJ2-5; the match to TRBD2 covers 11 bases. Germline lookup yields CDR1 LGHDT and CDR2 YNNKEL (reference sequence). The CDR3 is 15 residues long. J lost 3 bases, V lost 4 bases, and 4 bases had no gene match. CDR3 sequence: CASSPPGLAEETQYF. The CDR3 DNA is TGTGCCAGCAGCCCTCCGGGACTAGCGGAAGAGACCCAGTACTTC.